This T cell receptor beta chain was observed in a study of blood T cell repertoires in COVID-19. Study in general: Acute and convalescent COVID-19 specimens originated in the United States, Italy and Spain. The analysed material was cDNA or gDNA that came from T cells, B-cell-depleted T cells, or PBMCs.

Germline CDR1 and CDR2: LNHDA and SQIVND (reference sequence). The germline V and J ends were trimmed by 3 bases and 2 bases, with 12 bases remaining between them. CDR3 size: 15 residues. In the authors' methods: Amplification of reference gene primers was used by the study to estimate nucleated cell counts. The table came from immunoSEQ multiplex PCR; TCRdb's copy has only in-frame clones and leaves some out. V and J calls and clone size are given by that table; D and trimming were obtained from the DNA. The sample contains more than 90,000 clones, more than 75% of which appear only once. The sequence was collected from a man in his sixties or seventies with acute or convalescent COVID-19. The chain has TRBV19 and TRBJ2-3; D unresolved. The sequenced sample consisted of peripheral blood. The DNA of the CDR3 is TGTGCCAGTAGTATGGGCAGGATTAACACAGATACGCAGTATTTT. Translated, it gives CASSMGRINTDTQYF.